This T cell receptor (beta chain) was found in a study of PD-L1 blockade in urothelial cancer. Study as a whole: Patients took up atezolizumab in the mid-2010s at 1,200 mg intravenously every 3 weeks. Once treatment had started, blood was analyzed at 3 weeks (second dose) and again at 6 weeks.

The CDR3 spans 14 residues. The ends were cut back, 5 bases at V and 6 bases at J, with 17 bases in the middle. Germline V gene data show CDR1 as MNHEY and CDR2 as SVGAGI. The study's findings and limits: Below-median pretreatment blood TCR clonality was associated with improved progression-free and overall survival. Durable-benefit patients expanded tumor-associated blood clones more at 3 weeks.

Details on this clone: Its antigen is undetermined.

Only in-frame clones appear in the TCRdb table, and some are missing; sequencing was by immunoSEQ multiplex PCR. This table has tens of thousands of clones, 65% to 85% appearing once. This sample's time point: pretreatment peripheral blood. The sequencing here drew on PBMCs, taken around atezolizumab (anti-PD-L1) treatment. The receptor comes from an older woman with urothelial cancer. The chain recombines TRBV6-5 with TRBJ2-7, with D possibly matching TRBD1 (6 bases). The CDR3 spells CASSKSGQYGEQYF. The CDR3 nucleotides are TGTGCCAGCAGTAAATCCGGACAGTACGGCGAGCAGTACTTC.